A single sample gave rise to the 24 T cell receptor beta chains below, sequenced in a study of shared clonotypes between healthy human individuals (dated by TCRdb to 2018 to 2020). For the CD8 naive samples, CD45RO-negative cells were positively selected for CCR7, yielding a CD45RA+CCR7+ population from which TemRA cells were excluded. Libraries were constructed by the immunoSEQ multiplex PCR assay. The table comes from immuneACCESS by way of TCRdb, which keeps in-frame sequences with V and J called. Part of the clones is missing from these tables; in studies checked, under half for an unresolved V gene and the rest for unknown reasons. This sample has about 2 million clones in its table, and around 96% of those were observed once. Approximately 1.2% of the sample belongs to the ten largest clones. The sequencing input was naive CD8+ T cells sorted from blood. The cell subset or site label for this specimen denotes: CD45RA+CCR7+. These receptors originate from a man between 18 and 35 years old in good health.

This chain connects TRBV28 to TRBJ2-1; a weak D match, TRBD2 (6 bases). CDR3 length: 17 residues. Germline V gene data show CDR1 as MDHEN and CDR2 as SYDVKM. Trimming removed 4 bases at V and 0 bases at J, with 16 bases between. The CDR3 spells CASSSPLEGSSYNEQFF. CDR3 nucleotide sequence: TGTGCCAGCAGTTCGCCCCTGGAGGGGAGCTCCTACAATGAGCAGTTCTTC.

Regarding this clone: Other DNA variants within this sample encode the same CDR3. The gene calls are TRBV9 and TRBJ2-5; 9 bases are shared with TRBD1. The ends lost 4 bases at V and 3 bases at J; junction bases unmatched: 4. Looked up from germline, CDR1 is SGDLS and CDR2 is YYNGEE. The CDR3 totals 14 residues. In DNA form, the CDR3 reads TGTGCCAGCAGCCCCCGGACAGGGGAAGAGACCCAGTACTTC. This codes for CASSPRTGEETQYF.

This clone showed up just once. The chain links TRBV7-2 to TRBJ2-5; no clear D. This CDR3 comprises 16 residues. Trimming removed 2 bases at V and 1 base at J, with 14 bases between. Germline values: CDR1 SGHTA, CDR2 FQGNSA. This CDR3 is CASSLWQQRAQETQYF. The CDR3 DNA follows: TGTGCCAGCAGCTTATGGCAGCAGAGAGCCCAAGAGACCCAGTACTTC.

The genes are TRBV7-9 and TRBJ2-7; D may correspond to TRBD1 or TRBD2 (5 bases each). The CDR3 length is 15 residues. Germline V CDR1 and CDR2: SEHNR, FQNEAQ (reference sequence). V was cut by 5 bases and J by 0 bases, with 14 bases left in between. Written as DNA, the CDR3 is TGTGCCAGCAGCGGCCGAGTGGGACCCTCCTACGAGCAGTACTTC. It is translated as CASSGRVGPSYEQYF. Full variable domain (remainder filled in from reference TRBV7-9 and TRBJ2-7): DTGVSQNPRHKITKRGQNVTFRCDPISEHNRLYWYRQTLGQGPEFLTYFQNEAQLEKSRLLSDRFSAERPKGSFSTLEIQRTEQGDSAMYLCASSGRVGPSYEQYFGPGTRLTVT.

To note about this clone: The same CDR3 also results from other DNA sequences found in this sample. In DNA form, the CDR3 reads TGTGCCAGCAGTTACGGGATAGGGACCGGGGAGCTGTTTTTT. This translates into CASSYGIGTGELFF. The V call is TRBV6-5, the J call TRBJ2-2; D is undetermined. The CDR3 sequence is 14 residues long. V was clipped by 2 bases and J by 5 bases, with 9 bases between them. CDR1 MNHEY and CDR2 SVGAGI come from the germline V gene.

This chain connects TRBV19 to TRBJ1-1; TRBD1 might be the D (6 bases). This CDR3 is built from 17 residues. The germline V and J ends were trimmed by 6 bases and 4 bases, with 24 bases remaining between them. Germline values: CDR1 LNHDA, CDR2 SQIVND (reference sequence). In nucleotides, the CDR3 is TGTGCCAGTAGCACCCCCGAAGGGGGTTTTGACGGCACTGAAGCTTTCTTT. Protein sequence: CASSTPEGGFDGTEAFF. The whole variable domain, remainder taken from reference TRBV19 and TRBJ1-1, is DGGITQSPKYLFRKEGQNVTLSCEQNLNHDAMYWYRQDPGQGLRLIYYSQIVNDFQKGDIAEGYSVSREKKESFPLTVTSAQKNPTAFYLCASSTPEGGFDGTEAFFGQGTRLTVV.

The chain combines TRBV29-1 with TRBJ1-4; 8 bases map to TRBD1. CDR1 and CDR2 from the germline V gene are SQVTM and ANQGSEA. This CDR3 spans 13 amino acids. J was trimmed by 4 bases and V by 6 bases; bases with no gene match: 4. The CDR3, as DNA: TGCAGCGTATGGACAGGGCTTAATGAAAAACTGTTTTTT. Translated, it gives CSVWTGLNEKLFF. The complete variable domain, with remaining parts taken from reference TRBV29-1 and TRBJ1-4, reads SAVISQKPSRDICQRGTSLTIQCQVDSQVTMMFWYRQQPGQSLTLIATANQGSEATYESGFVIDKFPISRPNLTFSTLTVSNMSPEDSSIYLCSVWTGLNEKLFFGSGTQLSVL.

The chain uses TRBV10-3 and TRBJ2-7; 8 bases line up with TRBD1. This CDR3 region has 15 residues. V shed 3 bases and J 3 bases; nucleotides not matched to a gene: 7. Per germline, CDR1 ENHRY and CDR2 SYGVKD. The CDR3 coding sequence is TGTGCCATCAGTGACGGGACAGGAAGTAGCTACGAGCAGTACTTC. Residues: CAISDGTGSSYEQYF.

This chain connects TRBV11-2 to TRBJ2-7; D uncertain. The CDR3 loop spans 13 amino acids. V lost 5 bases to trimming and J lost 6 bases, with 14 bases between them. CDR1 SGHAT and CDR2 FQNNGV come from the germline V gene. CDR3: CASSPRVHPEQYF. In nucleotides, the CDR3 is TGTGCCAGCAGCCCCCGAGTACATCCCGAGCAGTACTTC.

The V call is TRBV4-3, the J call TRBJ1-1; D is ambiguous. The CDR3 length is 15 residues. Trimming stripped 0 bases from V and 7 bases from J, with 15 bases between. CDR1 is LGHNA and CDR2 is YSLEER in the germline V gene. The CDR3 DNA follows: TGCGCCAGCAGCCAAGATCTCGGGGAAGGAGATGAAGCTTTCTTT. Translating it yields CASSQDLGEGDEAFF.

The rearrangement joins TRBV5-4 to TRBJ1-2; D not certain. V gave up 2 bases and J gave up 1 base, with 12 bases separating them. The CDR3 covers 15 residues. Germline V gene data show CDR1 as SGHNT and CDR2 as YYREEE (reference sequence). CDR3 coding DNA: TGTGCCAGCAGCTTTCGCACAGCGAATAACTATGGCTACACCTTC. Amino acid sequence: CASSFRTANNYGYTF.

V is TRBV30 and J is TRBJ2-7; no reliable D call. Germline CDR1 reads GTSNPN; CDR2 reads SVGIG (reference sequence). The length of the CDR3 is 11 residues. V shed 0 bases and J shed 7 bases, with 7 bases lying between them. CDR3 DNA sequence: TGTGCCTGGAGTGTAACCGCTGAGCAGTACTTC. The encoded protein is CAWSVTAEQYF.

The chain carries TRBV6-5 and TRBJ1-4; 9 bases align to TRBD1. V gave up 6 bases and J gave up 8 bases; unmatched junction bases: 7. This CDR3 has 14 residues. Germline V gene data show CDR1 as MNHEY and CDR2 as SVGAGI. The CDR3 loop reads CASRPGTGKEKLFF. The CDR3 region has the DNA TGTGCCAGCAGGCCCGGGACAGGGAAGGAAAAACTGTTTTTT.

This clone was seen ten or more times. The sample contains more than one DNA sequence encoding this CDR3. The chain links TRBV30 to TRBJ1-5; D is unresolved. Germline CDR1 GTSNPN, CDR2 SVGIG (reference sequence). V lost 0 bases and J 1 base, leaving 4 bases between the germline ends. CDR3 length: 13 residues. CDR3 in DNA: TGTGCCTGGAGTGTAAACAGCAATCAGCCCCAGCATTTT. It yields the protein CAWSVNSNQPQHF.

The V gene is TRBV28, the J gene TRBJ2-6; D gene unclear. The germline CDR1 and CDR2 sequences are MDHEN and SYDVKM. The CDR3 length is 15 residues. Trimming left V 3 bases short and J 0 bases short, with 6 bases between. The CDR3 nucleotides are TGTGCCAGCAGTTTTTTTCCCTCTGGGGCCAACGTCCTGACTTTC. Its translation: CASSFFPSGANVLTF.

A remark on this clone: The sample contains more than one DNA sequence encoding this CDR3. This chain joins TRBV6-5 and TRBJ2-2, with D possibly being TRBD1 or TRBD2 (5 bases each). This CDR3 has 15 residues. Germline V gene lookup returns CDR1 MNHEY and CDR2 SVGAGI. V was shortened by 2 bases and J by 0 bases, with 7 bases between the two germline ends. This CDR3 is CASSYGGSNTGELFF. The CDR3 nucleotides are TGTGCCAGCAGTTACGGGGGATCGAACACCGGGGAGCTGTTTTTT.

The rearrangement links TRBV21-1 to TRBJ2-5; the DNA was not used to check the table's D call, TRBD1. TRBV21-1 is a pseudogene. The CDR3 has 15 amino acids. CDR3 sequence reads: CASSNPGQGPGTQYF. DNA of the CDR3: TGTGCCAGCAGCAACCCTGGACAGGGGCCAGGGACCCAGTACTTC.

Notes on this clone: The sample holds other DNA sequences that translate to the same CDR3. The gene calls are TRBV11-2 and TRBJ2-7; D is unclear. CDR1 is SGHAT, CDR2 FQNNGV, per germline. The CDR3 is 13 residues long. Trimming shortened V by 1 base and J by 1 base, and 5 bases separated the two germline ends. DNA for the CDR3: TGTGCCAGCAGCTTAGGAGAGTCCTACGAGCAGTACTTC. It encodes CASSLGESYEQYF.

V is TRBV5-4 and J is TRBJ2-3; a possible D gene is TRBD2 (7 bases). Between the trimmed V and J ends, which lost 0 bases and 14 bases, there was a span of 13 bases. The germline gives CDR1 SGHNT, CDR2 YYREEE (reference sequence). This CDR3 comprises 12 residues. Here the CDR3 DNA reads TGTGCCAGCAGCTTGGAGGCGGGGGCTTGGTATTTT. This translates into CASSLEAGAWYF.

The rearrangement links TRBV7-9 to TRBJ1-4; D gene unclear. The CDR3 sequence is 15 residues long. Germline V gene data show CDR1 as SEHNR and CDR2 as FQNEAQ (reference sequence). Trimming removed 3 bases at V and 4 bases at J, with 12 bases between. CDR3 region: CASSFPREYNEKLFF. The CDR3 DNA sequence: TGTGCCAGCAGCTTCCCAAGAGAATATAATGAAAAACTGTTTTTT.

The chain recombines TRBV5-4 with TRBJ2-1; D is unclear. This CDR3 has 15 residues. V lost 5 bases, J lost 0 bases, and 12 bases lay in between. Germline CDR1 is SGHNT and CDR2 is YYREEE (reference sequence). CDR3 nucleotides: TGTGCCAGCAGGCCCGGCGCTAGCTCCTACAATGAGCAGTTCTTC. Protein: CASRPGASSYNEQFF.

Notes on this clone: The sample holds other DNA sequences that translate to the same CDR3. The chain recombines TRBV9 with TRBJ1-1, with D unresolved. This CDR3 has 13 amino acids. Germline assignment: CDR1 SGDLS and CDR2 YYNGEE. V was clipped by 1 base and J by 1 base, with 5 bases between them. The CDR3 region has the DNA TGTGCCAGCAGCGTATACGGGAACACTGAAGCTTTCTTT. It is translated as CASSVYGNTEAFF.

To note about this clone: Within the sample, other DNA sequences also encode this same CDR3. The chain joins TRBV4-3 to TRBJ2-7; 7 bases match TRBD1. Unmatched junction bases numbered 6, after V lost 0 bases and J lost 1 base. CDR1 LGHNA and CDR2 YSLEER come from the germline V gene. CDR3 length: 16 amino acids. CDR3 sequence (DNA): TGCGCCAGCAGCCAAGATCTGGCAGGGGGTTCCTACGAGCAGTACTTC. It translates to CASSQDLAGGSYEQYF.

This chain uses TRBV15 with TRBJ2-1, with D tentatively TRBD1 (6 bases). V lost 6 bases and J 6 bases, leaving 15 bases between the germline ends. The germline V gene encodes CDR1 LNHNV and CDR2 YYDKDF (reference sequence). The CDR3 totals 14 residues. In DNA form, the CDR3 reads TGTGCCACCAGACAAGGGGGTGCGGGCAATGAGCAGTTCTTC. Amino acids: CATRQGGAGNEQFF.